This TCR beta chain appears in the sequencing data of a study of cytomegalovirus exposure and HLA in healthy donors. Whole-study findings and limits: Some public TCRs appeared in many individuals, while most sequences were rare. What TCR beta sequences reportedly achieved was accurate prediction of HLA-A and HLA-B alleles in most subjects. What a later analysis showed was that several of the most significant clusters appeared linked to common viral pathogens.

Germline V gives CDR1 MNHNS, CDR2 SASEGT. Germline trimming cut 6 bases from V and 4 bases from J; bases unmatched to any gene: 2. CDR3 length equals 13 residues. Details on this clone: Its target is unknown.

13 Jbeta primers and 60 Vbeta primers were used for the PCR. The table came from immunoSEQ multiplex PCR; TCRdb's copy has only in-frame clones and leaves some out. The table records 90,000 or so clones, roughly four fifths of them present only once. The sample comprised PBMCs. The V and J genes are TRBV6-1 and TRBJ1-5; 8 bases are a match to TRBD1. The receptor was derived from a man under 40 in good health and CMV-seropositive. This CDR3 is CASRDRGNQPQHF. CDR3 bases: TGTGCCAGCAGAGACAGGGGAAATCAGCCCCAGCATTTT.